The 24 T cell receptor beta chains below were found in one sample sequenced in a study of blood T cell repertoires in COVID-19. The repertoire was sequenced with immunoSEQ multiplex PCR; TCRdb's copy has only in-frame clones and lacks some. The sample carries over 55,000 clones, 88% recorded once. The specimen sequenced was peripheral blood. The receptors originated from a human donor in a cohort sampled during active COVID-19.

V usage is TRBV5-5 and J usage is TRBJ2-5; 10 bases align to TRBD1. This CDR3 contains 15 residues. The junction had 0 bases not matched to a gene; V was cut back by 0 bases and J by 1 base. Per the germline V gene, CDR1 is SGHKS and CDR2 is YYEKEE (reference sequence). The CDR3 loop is CASSLGTGGQETQYF. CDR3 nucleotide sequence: TGTGCCAGCAGCTTGGGGACAGGGGGCCAAGAGACCCAGTACTTC.

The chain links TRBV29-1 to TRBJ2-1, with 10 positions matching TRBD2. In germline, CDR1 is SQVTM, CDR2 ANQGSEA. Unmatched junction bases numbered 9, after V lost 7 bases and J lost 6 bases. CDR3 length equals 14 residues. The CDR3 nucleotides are TGCAGCGGCCTGGCTAGCGGGAGATCCAATGAGCAGTTCTTC. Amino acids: CSGLASGRSNEQFF.

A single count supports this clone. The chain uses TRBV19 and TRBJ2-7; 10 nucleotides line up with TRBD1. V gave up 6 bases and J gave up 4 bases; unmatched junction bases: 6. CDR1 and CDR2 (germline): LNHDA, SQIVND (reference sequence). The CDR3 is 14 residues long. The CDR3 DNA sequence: TGTGCCAGTAGCAGACAGGGGGCCGGGTACGAGCAGTACTTC. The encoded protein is CASSRQGAGYEQYF.

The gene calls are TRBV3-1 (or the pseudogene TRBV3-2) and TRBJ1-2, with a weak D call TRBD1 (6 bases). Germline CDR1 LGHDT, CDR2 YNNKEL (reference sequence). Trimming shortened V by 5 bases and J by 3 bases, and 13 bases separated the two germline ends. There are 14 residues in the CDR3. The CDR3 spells CASSATRGYYGYTF. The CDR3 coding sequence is TGTGCCAGCAGCGCCACCAGGGGCTACTATGGCTACACCTTC.

The CDR3 here is CASRPNRGSDTGELFF. The CDR3 nucleotides are TGTGCCAGTAGGCCCAACAGGGGAAGTGATACCGGGGAGCTGTTTTTT. The gene calls are TRBV19 and TRBJ2-2; 7 nucleotides match TRBD1. Germline V CDR1 and CDR2: LNHDA, SQIVND (reference sequence). J lost 5 bases, V lost 6 bases, and 12 bases had no gene match. This CDR3 spans 16 amino acids.

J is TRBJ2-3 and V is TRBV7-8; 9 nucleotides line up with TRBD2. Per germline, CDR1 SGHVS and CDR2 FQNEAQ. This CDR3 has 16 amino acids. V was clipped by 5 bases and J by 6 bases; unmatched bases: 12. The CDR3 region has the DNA TGTGCCAGCAGCCCCGGCCTTAGCGGGAGTTCGGATACGCAGTATTTT. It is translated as CASSPGLSGSSDTQYF.

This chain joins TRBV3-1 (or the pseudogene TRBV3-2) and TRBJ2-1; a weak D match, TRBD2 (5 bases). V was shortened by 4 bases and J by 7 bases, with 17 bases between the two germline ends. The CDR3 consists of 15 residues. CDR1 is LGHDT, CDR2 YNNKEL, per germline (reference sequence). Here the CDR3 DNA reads TGTGCCAGCAGCCGTCCACGTGGGAGTGGTAATGAGCAGTTCTTC. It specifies CASSRPRGSGNEQFF.

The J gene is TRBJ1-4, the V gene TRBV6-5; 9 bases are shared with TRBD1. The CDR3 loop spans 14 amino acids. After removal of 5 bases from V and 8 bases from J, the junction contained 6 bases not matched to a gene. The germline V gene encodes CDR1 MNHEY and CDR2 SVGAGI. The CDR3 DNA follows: TGTGCCAGCAGTAAACAGGGGGCTTACGAAAAACTGTTTTTT. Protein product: CASSKQGAYEKLFF.

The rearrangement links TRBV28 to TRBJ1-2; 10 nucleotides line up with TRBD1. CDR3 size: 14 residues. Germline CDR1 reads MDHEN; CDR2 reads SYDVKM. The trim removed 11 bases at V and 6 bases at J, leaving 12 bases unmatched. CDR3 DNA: TGTGCCTGTGTAGGACAGGGGGTGTCGAATGGCTACACCTTC. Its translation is CACVGQGVSNGYTF.

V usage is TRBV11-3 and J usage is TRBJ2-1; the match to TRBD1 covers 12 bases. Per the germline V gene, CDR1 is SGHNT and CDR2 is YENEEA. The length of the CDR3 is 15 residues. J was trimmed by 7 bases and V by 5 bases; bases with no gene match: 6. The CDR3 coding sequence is TGTGCCAGCAGCCGGGGACAGGGGGCATTGAATGAGCAGTTCTTC. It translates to CASSRGQGALNEQFF.

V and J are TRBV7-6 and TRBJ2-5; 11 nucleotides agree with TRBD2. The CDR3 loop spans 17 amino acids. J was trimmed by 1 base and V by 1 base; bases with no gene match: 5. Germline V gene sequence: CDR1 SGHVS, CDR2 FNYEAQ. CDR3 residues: CASSLGLAGGLQETQYF. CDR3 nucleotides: TGTGCCAGCAGCTTAGGTCTAGCGGGGGGCCTCCAAGAGACCCAGTACTTC.

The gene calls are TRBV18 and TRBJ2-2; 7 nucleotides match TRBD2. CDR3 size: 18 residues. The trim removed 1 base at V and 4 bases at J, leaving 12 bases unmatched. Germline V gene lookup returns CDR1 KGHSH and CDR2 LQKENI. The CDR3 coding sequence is TGTGCCAGCTCACCACTGGCGGGAGTACAAGTCGGCACCGGGGAGCTGTTTTTT. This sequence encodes CASSPLAGVQVGTGELFF.

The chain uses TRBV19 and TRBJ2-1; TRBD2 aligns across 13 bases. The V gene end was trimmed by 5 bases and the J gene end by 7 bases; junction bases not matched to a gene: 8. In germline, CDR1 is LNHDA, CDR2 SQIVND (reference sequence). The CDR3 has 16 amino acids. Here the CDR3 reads CASSARLAGGLNEQFF. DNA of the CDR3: TGTGCCAGTAGTGCCAGACTAGCGGGAGGCCTAAATGAGCAGTTCTTC.

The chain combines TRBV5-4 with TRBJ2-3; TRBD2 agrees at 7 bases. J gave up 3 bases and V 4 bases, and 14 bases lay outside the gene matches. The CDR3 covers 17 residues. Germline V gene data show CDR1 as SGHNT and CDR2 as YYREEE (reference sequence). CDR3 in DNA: TGTGCCAGCAGCCCCAAAGGGGTCAAGGGAGGGACAGATACGCAGTATTTT. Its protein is CASSPKGVKGGTDTQYF.

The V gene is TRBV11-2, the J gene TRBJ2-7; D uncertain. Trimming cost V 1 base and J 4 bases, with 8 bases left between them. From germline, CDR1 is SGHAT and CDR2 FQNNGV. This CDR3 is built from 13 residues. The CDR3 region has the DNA TGTGCCAGCAGCTTAGGAAGCAATTACGAGCAGTACTTC. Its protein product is CASSLGSNYEQYF. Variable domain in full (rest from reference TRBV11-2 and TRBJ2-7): EAGVAQSPRYKIIEKRQSVAFWCNPISGHATLYWYQQILGQGPKLLIQFQNNGVVDDSQLPKDRFSAERLKGVDSTLKIQPAKLEDSAVYLCASSLGSNYEQYFGPGTRLTVT.

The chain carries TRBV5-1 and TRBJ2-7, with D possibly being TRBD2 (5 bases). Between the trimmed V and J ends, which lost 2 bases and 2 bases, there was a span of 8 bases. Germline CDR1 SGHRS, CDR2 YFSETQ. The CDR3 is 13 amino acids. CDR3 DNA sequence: TGCGCCAGCAGCTTTCCCGGGACCTACGAGCAGTACTTC. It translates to CASSFPGTYEQYF.

The CDR3 bases are TGTGCCAGCAGTTTCCGACAGGGAACCTTCTCTGGAAACACCATATATTTT. This codes for CASSFRQGTFSGNTIYF. The genes are TRBV28 and TRBJ1-3, with 7 positions matching TRBD1. Germline lookup yields CDR1 MDHEN and CDR2 SYDVKM. J was trimmed by 0 bases and V by 3 bases; bases with no gene match: 8. The CDR3 is made up of 17 amino acids.

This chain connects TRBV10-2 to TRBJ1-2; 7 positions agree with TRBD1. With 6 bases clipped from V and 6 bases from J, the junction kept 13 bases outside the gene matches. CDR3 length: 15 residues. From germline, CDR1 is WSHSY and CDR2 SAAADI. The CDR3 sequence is CASSESPGTVDGYTF. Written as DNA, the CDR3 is TGCGCCAGCAGCGAAAGCCCTGGGACAGTTGATGGCTACACCTTC.

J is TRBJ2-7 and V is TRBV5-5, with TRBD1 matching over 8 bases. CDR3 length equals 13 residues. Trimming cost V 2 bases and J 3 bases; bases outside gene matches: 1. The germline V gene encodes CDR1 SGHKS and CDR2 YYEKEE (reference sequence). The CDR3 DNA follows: TGTGCCAGCAGCTTCGACAGGGGCTACGAGCAGTACTTC. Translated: CASSFDRGYEQYF.

The CDR3 protein is CASSPTGRGNTIYF. The CDR3, as DNA: TGTGCCAGCAGTCCAACAGGGCGGGGAAACACCATATATTTT. The genes are TRBV6-2 or TRBV6-3 and TRBJ1-3, with D possibly TRBD1 on 6 matching bases. The CDR3 extends over 14 amino acids. V gave up 5 bases and J gave up 4 bases, with 12 bases separating them. The V gene's germline CDR1 is MNHEY and CDR2 SVGEGT.

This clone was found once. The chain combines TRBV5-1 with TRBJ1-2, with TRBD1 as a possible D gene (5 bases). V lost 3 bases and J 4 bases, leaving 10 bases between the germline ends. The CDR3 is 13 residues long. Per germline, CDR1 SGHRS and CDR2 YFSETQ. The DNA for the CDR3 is TGCGCCAGCAGCTCGGGGGACTTCTATGGCTACACCTTC. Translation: CASSSGDFYGYTF.

This CDR3 reads CASSRTTGSTGELFF. The CDR3 region has the DNA TGTGCCAGCAGCCGCACGACAGGGTCAACCGGGGAGCTGTTTTTT. The chain has TRBV5-5 and TRBJ2-2; 7 positions agree with TRBD1. The CDR3 spans 15 residues. The germline V gene encodes CDR1 SGHKS and CDR2 YYEKEE (reference sequence). V dropped 4 bases and J dropped 5; count of bases not matched to a gene: 8.

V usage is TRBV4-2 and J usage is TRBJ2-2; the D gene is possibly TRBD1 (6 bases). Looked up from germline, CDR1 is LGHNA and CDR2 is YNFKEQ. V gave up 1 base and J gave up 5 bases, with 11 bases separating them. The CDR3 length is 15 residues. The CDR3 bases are TGTGCCAGCAGCCAAGCCCTAGGGGGTACCGGGGAGCTGTTTTTT. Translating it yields CASSQALGGTGELFF.

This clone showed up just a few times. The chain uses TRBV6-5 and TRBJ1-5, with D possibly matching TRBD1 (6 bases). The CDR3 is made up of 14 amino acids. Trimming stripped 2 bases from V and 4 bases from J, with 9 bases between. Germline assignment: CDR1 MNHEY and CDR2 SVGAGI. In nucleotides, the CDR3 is TGTGCCAGCAGTTACGGGGGCCAAAATCAGCCCCAGCATTTT. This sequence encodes CASSYGGQNQPQHF.